A selection of T cell receptor beta chains follows, all from one sample in a study of blood T cells in healthy people across ages. In TCRdb, the 5' RACE reads were re-called with MiXCR into one record per CDR3 protein. The profile shows some 1.5 million distinct CDR3 sequences, roughly 27% of them singletons. The material sequenced was blood. These TCRs come from a woman in her thirties in good health. The CDR3 runs from the conserved cysteine through the conserved F or W. A D gene is named only where the DNA matches it firmly. A clone size is listed for some rows: how often the clone was seen (once, few, many), or a class if it is expanded.

V gene	clone size	D gene	J gene	CDR3 protein	CDR3 DNA
TRBV18	few	TRBD2	TRBJ2-3	CASSQGLAGVVADTQYF	TGTGCCAGCTCACAGGGACTAGCGGGAGTCGTGGCGGATACGCAGTATTTT
TRBV4-3	few	TRBD2	TRBJ2-3	CASSQDYPGLAGGADTQYF	TGCGCCAGCAGCCAAGATTATCCGGGACTAGCGGGAGGCGCAGATACGCAGTATTTT
TRBV7-9	many	TRBD1	TRBJ2-5	CASSLAHIRDRGRETQYF	TGTGCCAGCAGCTTAGCCCATATCCGGGACAGGGGGAGAGAGACCCAGTACTTC
TRBV24-1	.	.	TRBJ2-1	CVTSAATELAISEQFF	TGTGTCACCAGTGCGGCTACAGAGCTAGCGATTAGTGAGCAGTTCTTC
TRBV11-2	many	.	TRBJ2-1	CASSLSTPGWNEQFF	TGTGCCAGCAGCTTAAGTACTCCGGGGTGGAATGAGCAGTTCTTC
TRBV12-3/TRBV12-4	many	.	TRBJ2-1	CASSSTTNEQFF	TGTGCCAGCAGTTCCACTACCAATGAGCAGTTCTTC
TRBV20-1	many	.	TRBJ2-5	CSGMGETQYF	TGCAGTGGTATGGGAGAGACCCAGTACTTC
TRBV5-1	many	TRBD1	TRBJ2-6	CASSLTGTGLSGANVLTF	TGCGCCAGCAGCCTGACCGGGACAGGGCTGTCTGGGGCCAACGTCCTGACTTTC
TRBV4-2	many	.	TRBJ1-5	CASSQGGAQPQHF	TGTGCCAGCAGCCAGGGGGGGGCTCAGCCCCAGCATTTT
TRBV29-1	.	.	TRBJ1-3	CSARTSSGNTIYF	TGCAGCGCCCGGACCAGCTCTGGAAACACCATATATTTT
TRBV4-1	.	.	TRBJ1-2	CASSGRRGPDYGYTF	TGCGCCAGCAGCGGCCGCCGGGGGCCCGACTATGGCTACACCTTC
TRBV28	.	TRBD1	TRBJ1-5	CASSFVTGNQPQHF	TGTGCCAGCAGTTTTGTGACAGGGAATCAGCCCCAGCATTTT
TRBV7-9	.	.	TRBJ1-1	CASTGGGTLNTEAFF	TGTGCCAGCACCGGTGGGGGCACCCTGAACACTGAAGCTTTCTTT
TRBV6-6	.	.	TRBJ2-3	CASSLQERDTQYF	TGTGCCAGCAGTTTACAGGAAAGAGATACGCAGTATTTT
TRBV10-2	many	.	TRBJ2-3	CASTARSSTDTQYF	TGCGCCAGCACGGCGAGGTCAAGCACAGATACGCAGTATTTT
TRBV7-3	few	TRBD2	TRBJ2-3	CASSSALGGGADTQYF	TGTGCCAGCAGCTCCGCGCTGGGCGGGGGTGCAGATACGCAGTATTTT
TRBV20-1	once	TRBD1	TRBJ1-2	CSASKDRVYGYTF	TGCAGTGCTAGTAAAGACAGGGTCTATGGCTACACCTTC
TRBV5-1	few	TRBD1	TRBJ2-1	CATSPGTGDNEQFF	TGCGCCACCAGCCCCGGGACAGGGGACAATGAGCAGTTCTTC
TRBV3-1	few	TRBD1	TRBJ2-7	CASSQRGTGAYEQYF	TGTGCCAGCAGCCAAAGAGGCACAGGGGCCTACGAGCAGTACTTC
TRBV5-1	few	.	TRBJ1-1	CASTRDFSEAFF	TGCGCCAGCACCCGGGACTTTTCTGAAGCTTTCTTT
TRBV20-1	few	.	TRBJ2-3	CSASFEGTTDTQYF	TGCAGTGCTAGTTTTGAGGGCACCACAGATACGCAGTATTTT
TRBV7-9	.	.	TRBJ1-1	CASSLATQRNTEAFF	TGTGCCAGCAGCTTAGCGACCCAGCGTAACACTGAAGCTTTCTTT
TRBV5-1	few	TRBD2	TRBJ2-1	CASIGKTSGERLEYNEQFF	TGCGCCAGCATCGGAAAGACTAGCGGGGAAAGGCTTGAATACAATGAGCAGTTCTTC
TRBV5-6	few	TRBD1	TRBJ1-2	CASSYRTGDYGYTF	TGTGCCAGCAGCTACCGAACAGGGGACTATGGCTACACCTTC
TRBV28	few	.	TRBJ2-7	CASSLDFTYEQYF	TGTGCCAGCAGTTTGGACTTTACCTACGAGCAGTACTTC
TRBV5-1	few	.	TRBJ1-5	CARANPLKGRNQPQHF	TGCGCCAGAGCAAACCCCCTAAAGGGTCGCAATCAGCCCCAGCATTTT
TRBV20-1	few	TRBD2	TRBJ2-1	CRVDSGGAGNEQFF	TGCAGAGTCGATAGCGGGGGGGCGGGCAATGAGCAGTTCTTC
TRBV20-1	many	TRBD2	TRBJ2-1	CSADTSGGVNEQFF	TGCAGTGCTGATACTAGCGGGGGGGTCAATGAGCAGTTCTTC
TRBV6-4	.	TRBD2	TRBJ2-1	CASSDSAGGSNEQFF	TGTGCCAGCAGTGACTCCGCGGGAGGGAGTAATGAGCAGTTCTTC
TRBV5-6	many	.	TRBJ2-7	CASSWSGGYEQYF	TGTGCCAGCAGCTGGAGCGGAGGGTACGAGCAGTACTTC